This T cell receptor beta chain derives from a study of T-cell reconstitution after alpha-beta-depleted transplantation in children. Study-level findings and limits: Expanded graft clones numbering several hundred reportedly gave rise to alpha-beta T cells about two months after transplant.

V shed 5 bases and J shed 3 bases, with 16 bases lying between them. The germline CDR1 and CDR2 sequences are SGHTA and FQGNSA. CDR3 length: 15 residues. During its preparation, the TCRbeta library received unique molecular identifiers. Via MiXCR, TCRdb re-called the PCR reads, giving one row per CDR3 protein. The sample records a few hundred thousand distinct CDR3 sequences, 25% to 30% being singletons. Details on this clonotype: Its specificity is not known.

This sequence was found in a boy under three years old with Wiskott-Aldrich syndrome, due to receive a stem cell transplant. V usage is TRBV7-2 and J usage is TRBJ1-2; D perhaps matches TRBD1 (6 bases). Sample: PBMCs, taken before TCRalphabeta/CD19-depleted stem cell transplant. The CDR3 protein is CASSPGTLRHYGYTF. CDR3 nucleotides: TGTGCCAGCAGCCCCGGGACACTACGGCACTATGGCTACACCTTC.